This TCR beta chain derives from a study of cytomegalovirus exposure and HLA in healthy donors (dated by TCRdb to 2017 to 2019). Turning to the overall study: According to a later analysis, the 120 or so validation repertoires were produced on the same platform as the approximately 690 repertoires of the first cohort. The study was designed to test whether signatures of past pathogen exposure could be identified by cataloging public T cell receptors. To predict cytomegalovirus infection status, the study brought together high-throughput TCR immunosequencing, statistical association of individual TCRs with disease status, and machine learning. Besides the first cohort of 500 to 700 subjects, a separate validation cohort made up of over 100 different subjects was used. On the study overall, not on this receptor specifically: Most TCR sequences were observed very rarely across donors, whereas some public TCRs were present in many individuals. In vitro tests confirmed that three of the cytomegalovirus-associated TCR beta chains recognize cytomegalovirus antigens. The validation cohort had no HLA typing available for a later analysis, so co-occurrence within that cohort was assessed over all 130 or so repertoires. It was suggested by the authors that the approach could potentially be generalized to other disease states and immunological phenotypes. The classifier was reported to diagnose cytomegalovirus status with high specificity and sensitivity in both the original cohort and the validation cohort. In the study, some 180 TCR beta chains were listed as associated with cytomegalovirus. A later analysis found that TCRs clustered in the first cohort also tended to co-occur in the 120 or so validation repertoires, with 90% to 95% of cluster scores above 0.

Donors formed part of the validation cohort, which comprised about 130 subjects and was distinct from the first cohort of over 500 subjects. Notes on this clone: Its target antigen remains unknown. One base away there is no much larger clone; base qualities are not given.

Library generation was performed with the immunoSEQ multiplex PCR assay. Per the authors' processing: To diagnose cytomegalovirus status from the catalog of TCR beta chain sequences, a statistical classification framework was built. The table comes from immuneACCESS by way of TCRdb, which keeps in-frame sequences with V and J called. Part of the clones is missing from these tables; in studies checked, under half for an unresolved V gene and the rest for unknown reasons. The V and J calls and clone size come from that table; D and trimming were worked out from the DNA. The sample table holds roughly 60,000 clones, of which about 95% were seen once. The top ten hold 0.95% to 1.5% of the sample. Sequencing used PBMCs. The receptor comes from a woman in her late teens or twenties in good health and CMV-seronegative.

The CDR3 is CASSPLGLAGGAGGELFF. The nucleotides are TGTGCCAGCAGTCCCCTCGGACTAGCGGGAGGGGCGGGGGGGGAGCTGTTTTTT. The chain is assembled from TRBV27 and TRBJ2-2, with 15 central nucleotides matching TRBD2. Its CDR3 holds 18 amino acids, cysteine through phenylalanine. Left in the record is the CDR3 DNA by itself, 54 bases read in frame from the first base. Trimming leaves V shorter by 5 bases and J shorter by 8 bases, with the junction holding 12 bases beyond the gene matches. CDR1 and CDR2 are read off the germline V gene (reference sequence) as MNHEY and SMNVEV.